The clone carrying this TCR beta chain has only a few counts. Its specificity is unknown. Losses at the gene ends were 0 bases for V and 10 bases for J; bases not matched to a gene: 18. The CDR3 totals 17 residues. Germline V CDR1 and CDR2: SQVTM, ANQGSEA. This sample is part of a study of blood T cells in healthy people across ages. For the study at large: About one barcoded TCR beta cDNA was captured per two T cells.

Study observations and caveats: Lack of knowledge of donor CMV status possibly confounded expanded clonotype changes.

Alongside a J-beta primer mix, a sample-barcoded 5' primer served in a second PCR lasting about 6 to 12 cycles. TCRdb reprocessed the 5' RACE reads via MiXCR and lists one record per CDR3 protein. The table records 850,000 to 1,300,000 distinct CDR3 sequences, roughly 45% of them present only once. The sequencing sample was made of blood. This sequence originates from a woman in her sixties or seventies in good health. V is TRBV29-1 and J is TRBJ2-1, with 7 bases identical to TRBD1. CDR3 protein: CSVEDLQGDSQGEEQFF. As DNA, the CDR3 is TGCAGCGTTGAAGATCTTCAGGGGGACAGCCAGGGGGAAGAGCAGTTCTTC.